This T cell receptor beta chain stems from a study of lymphopenia after photon versus proton radiotherapy. Overall study findings and caveats: Proton therapy kept repertoires fairly stable, unlike photons, which gained effector/memory cells. Better survival with proton therapy was suggested as possible, not demonstrated. After the lymphocyte nadir, photon-treated repertoires showed oligoclonal expansion, especially of CD8+ Temra cells. Post-nadir TCR diversity decline inversely tracked overall survival among those who died.

Generated by immunoSEQ multiplex PCR, the TCRdb table keeps only in-frame clones and is missing some. This repertoire shows about 27,000 clones, 87% found once; its top ten account for around a fifth. Germline V gives CDR1 MNHEY, CDR2 SMNVEV (reference sequence). V lost 5 bases and J lost 0; bases outside the gene matches: 17. The CDR3 runs 21 residues. On this clone itself: What it recognizes is unknown.

Sequencing was performed on peripheral blood, taken from a patient treated with photon-based radiotherapy. V usage is TRBV27 and J usage is TRBJ2-4; TRBD2 agrees at 12 bases. This sequence originates from a man in his forties or fifties with gastric cancer. In nucleotides, the CDR3 is TGTGCCAGCAGTCCTAAACCGCCTAGCGGGGGGGTAGCAGGAGCCAAAAACATTCAGTACTTC. Amino acid sequence: CASSPKPPSGGVAGAKNIQYF.